Following are 17 T cell receptor beta chains from one sample sequenced in a study of cytomegalovirus exposure and HLA in healthy donors. This PCR relied on a set of 60 Vbeta primers and 13 Jbeta primers. Sequencing used immunoSEQ multiplex PCR; TCRdb keeps in-frame clones, though not all of them. The sample lists around 69,000 clones; about 71% were seen once. Sequencing was performed on PBMCs. Source of these receptors: a woman aged 45-65 years in good health and CMV-seropositive.

V is TRBV28 and J is TRBJ1-3; 7 bases fit TRBD1. The CDR3 sequence is 16 residues long. The ends lost 5 bases at V and 0 bases at J; junction bases unmatched: 7. CDR1 and CDR2 (germline): MDHEN, SYDVKM. The DNA of the CDR3 is TGTGCCAGCAGTCCCCCGACAGGGAGCTCTGGAAACACCATATATTTT. Its translation is CASSPPTGSSGNTIYF.

J is TRBJ1-5 and V is TRBV19; TRBD1 aligns across 11 bases. From germline, CDR1 is LNHDA and CDR2 SQIVND (reference sequence). This CDR3 contains 14 residues. J gave up 7 bases and V 3 bases, and 2 bases lay outside the gene matches. The CDR3 DNA reads as TGTGCCAGTAGTATGGGACAGGGGGGACAGCCCCAGCATTTT. Its protein is CASSMGQGGQPQHF.

The rearrangement joins TRBV10-3 to TRBJ1-3, with unresolved D. The ends were cut back, 3 bases at V and 0 bases at J, with 15 bases in the middle. CDR3 length equals 17 residues. CDR1 and CDR2 from the germline V gene are ENHRY and SYGVKD. The CDR3 sequence: CAISEGQQKVSGNTIYF. Here the CDR3 DNA reads TGTGCCATCAGTGAAGGTCAACAGAAAGTCTCTGGAAACACCATATATTTT.

This clone came up a few times. This chain links TRBV9 with TRBJ1-6; 9 positions agree with TRBD1. CDR3 length: 16 amino acids. CDR1 is SGDLS, CDR2 YYNGEE, per germline. Trimming cost V 6 bases and J 6 bases; bases outside gene matches: 10. CDR3 in amino acids: CASMGQGSPLNSPLHF. Written as DNA, the CDR3 is TGTGCCAGCATGGGACAGGGTTCCCCGCTTAATTCACCCCTCCACTTT.

V and J are TRBV28 and TRBJ2-7; 7 bases line up with TRBD1. J was trimmed by 3 bases and V by 6 bases; bases with no gene match: 8. CDR1 and CDR2 from the germline V gene are MDHEN and SYDVKM. The CDR3 covers 14 residues. The CDR3 loop reads CASRGTALSYEQYF. For the CDR3, the DNA is TGTGCCAGCAGAGGGACAGCCCTCAGCTACGAGCAGTACTTC.

The chain couples TRBV28 to TRBJ1-2; D possibly corresponds to TRBD1 (5 bases). The germline V gene encodes CDR1 MDHEN and CDR2 SYDVKM. Between the trimmed V and J ends, which lost 3 bases and 4 bases, there was a span of 15 bases. There are 15 residues in the CDR3. The CDR3 region is CASSLVLYRTYGYTF. DNA for the CDR3: TGTGCCAGCAGTTTGGTTTTGTACAGGACCTATGGCTACACCTTC.

This rearrangement joins TRBV6-5 to TRBJ2-7; tentatively, D is TRBD1 (5 bases). Trimming removed 2 bases from V and 4 bases from J, with 12 bases in between. The CDR3 consists of 14 residues. CDR1 is MNHEY and CDR2 is SVGAGI in the germline V gene. CDR3 sequence reads: CASSYDRRPYEQYF. For the CDR3, the DNA is TGTGCCAGCAGTTACGACAGAAGACCATACGAGCAGTACTTC.

The chain joins TRBV5-1 to TRBJ1-3; TRBD1 is a possible D gene (5 bases). Trimming took 4 bases from V and 4 from J, leaving 12 bases between them. The germline V gene has CDR1 SGHRS and CDR2 YFSETQ. The CDR3 sequence is 14 residues long. This CDR3 reads CASSTTGFGNTIYF. Written as DNA, the CDR3 is TGCGCCAGCAGCACTACAGGTTTCGGAAACACCATATATTTT.

V and J are TRBV28 and TRBJ2-7; 7 bases line up with TRBD1. The J segment lost 4 bases and the V segment lost 3 bases, leaving 3 bases of the junction unmatched. The CDR3 sequence is 13 residues long. The germline V gene has CDR1 MDHEN and CDR2 SYDVKM. The CDR3 reads CASSLGTVYEQYF. For the CDR3, the DNA is TGTGCCAGCAGTTTGGGGACAGTGTACGAGCAGTACTTC.

This clone was seen once. The chain couples TRBV10-3 to TRBJ2-7; possible D gene TRBD1, 6 bases. V was pared by 2 bases and J by 2 bases, with 13 bases between. This CDR3 region has 15 residues. CDR1 and CDR2 from the germline V gene are ENHRY and SYGVKD. The CDR3 region is CAISEPGTNAYEQYF. Here the CDR3 DNA reads TGTGCCATCAGTGAGCCCGGGACAAACGCCTACGAGCAGTACTTC.

The chain employs TRBV28 and TRBJ2-4; 9 positions agree with TRBD1. With V trimmed by 2 bases and J by 5 bases, 7 bases remained unmatched. From germline, CDR1 is MDHEN and CDR2 SYDVKM. CDR3 length: 16 residues. The CDR3 here is CASSLGPGQGQNIQYF. CDR3 bases: TGTGCCAGCAGTTTAGGACCGGGACAGGGACAAAACATTCAGTACTTC.

V is TRBV30 and J is TRBJ1-5; a possible D gene is TRBD1 (5 bases). Germline V CDR1 and CDR2: GTSNPN, SVGIG (reference sequence). The ends were cut back, 4 bases at V and 1 base at J, with 8 bases in the middle. The CDR3 loop spans 13 amino acids. CDR3 in amino acids: CAWTDSSNQPQHF. Written as DNA, the CDR3 is TGTGCCTGGACCGACAGCAGCAATCAGCCCCAGCATTTT.

This clone has more than one count but fewer than ten. The chain has TRBV10-3 and TRBJ2-2; 9 bases line up with TRBD1. The CDR3 is made up of 15 amino acids. The V gene end was trimmed by 7 bases and the J gene end by 4 bases; junction bases not matched to a gene: 7. The germline CDR1 and CDR2 sequences are ENHRY and SYGVKD. The CDR3 DNA follows: TGTGCCATCAATCCGGGACAGGGATCCACCGGGGAGCTGTTTTTT. Translation gives CAINPGQGSTGELFF.

The chain employs TRBV10-3 and TRBJ2-3, with 10 positions matching TRBD1. Germline V gene sequence: CDR1 ENHRY, CDR2 SYGVKD. This CDR3 comprises 19 residues. J lost 0 bases, V lost 4 bases, and 13 bases had no gene match. The CDR3 protein is CAISGISGTGASSTDTQYF. The CDR3 DNA follows: TGTGCCATCAGTGGGATCTCCGGGACAGGGGCTTCTAGCACAGATACGCAGTATTTT.

This chain uses TRBV4-1 with TRBJ2-1; possible D gene TRBD2, 7 bases. Trimming took 0 bases from V and 6 from J, leaving 18 bases between them. Germline-derived CDR1 and CDR2 are MGHRA and YSYEKL. The CDR3 extends over 17 amino acids. The CDR3 DNA follows: TGCGCCAGCAGCCAAGAGGGGGGGCTGAGCGGGGTCAATGAGCAGTTCTTC. This gives the protein CASSQEGGLSGVNEQFF.

The chain couples TRBV7-9 to TRBJ2-7, with D perhaps matching TRBD2 (6 bases). The V gene lost 0 bases and the J gene lost 3 bases, with 9 bases spanning the gap. This CDR3 spans 14 amino acids. Germline CDR1 reads SEHNR; CDR2 reads FQNEAQ (reference sequence). CDR3 sequence: CASSLAGLNYEQYF. CDR3 sequence (DNA): TGTGCCAGCAGCTTAGCGGGACTGAACTACGAGCAGTACTTC.

The sample holds a few counts of this clone. The chain couples TRBV27 to TRBJ1-6; D is unclear. The CDR3 is 13 residues long. Deletions cut 8 bases from V and 11 bases from J, with 16 bases between. Germline V CDR1 and CDR2: MNHEY, SMNVEV (reference sequence). CDR3 residues: CASGFSLSAPLHF. The CDR3 nucleotides are TGTGCCAGCGGCTTCTCTCTCTCTGCACCCCTCCACTTT.